Below, 4 T cell receptor beta chains from the same sample are listed, as sequenced in a study of molecular identifiers for immune sequencing clone quantification. TCRdb re-derived calls from the PCR reads in MiXCR, one entry per CDR3 protein. The sample lists around 65,000 distinct CDR3 sequences; about 18% were seen once. Sequencing was performed on naive CD8+ T cells from blood, with Jurkat cell RNA spiked in. Subset of the sample: FACS-sorted CD8+CD4-CCR7+CD45RA+ naive T cells. The source is a human donor in good health. Some libraries in this study had Jurkat cell RNA spiked in.

The chain couples TRBV30 to TRBJ2-7; D is possibly TRBD2 (6 bases). Germline V gene data show CDR1 as GTSNPN and CDR2 as SVGIG (reference sequence). The CDR3 loop spans 13 amino acids. V lost 1 base and J lost 6, with 13 bases in between. The CDR3: CAWSAAGFGEQYF. In DNA form, the CDR3 reads TGTGCCTGGAGTGCGGCGGGGTTTGGCGAGCAGTACTTC.

This clonotype occurred a few times. The chain couples TRBV19 to TRBJ2-7, with a possible D match to TRBD2 (5 bases). The CDR3 has 14 amino acids. V lost 4 bases to trimming and J lost 3 bases, with 13 bases between them. CDR1 LNHDA and CDR2 SQIVND come from the germline V gene (reference sequence). The CDR3 sequence: CASSTYGLNYEQYF. DNA for the CDR3: TGTGCCAGTAGTACCTATGGACTGAACTACGAGCAGTACTTC.

The chain has TRBV6-5 and TRBJ2-4; D is ambiguous. Germline CDR1 MNHEY, CDR2 SVGAGI. V lost 8 bases and J lost 5, with 16 bases in between. There are 14 residues in the CDR3. The CDR3 loop is CASGSGQLENIQYF. CDR3 nucleotides: TGTGCCAGCGGATCTGGGCAGCTTGAAAACATTCAGTACTTC.

With respect to this clonotype: This may come from a read error, since a much larger clone is one base off. As DNA, the CDR3 is TGTACCAGCAGCTTAACTCCGGGACAGATGGACTCCTACAATGAGCAGTTCTTC. Translation gives CTSSLTPGQMDSYNEQFF. The chain employs TRBV7-8 and TRBJ2-1, with TRBD1 identical over 7 bases. The CDR3 totals 18 residues. Per the germline V gene, CDR1 is SGHVS and CDR2 is FQNEAQ.